The T cell receptor (beta chain) under discussion was sequenced for a study of metastatic and nonmetastatic thyroid tumors. Germline V gene data show CDR1 as SGHRS and CDR2 as YFSETQ. The CDR3 has 13 residues. V was pared by 3 bases and J by 5 bases, with 0 bases of the junction left unmatched. Treatment of any kind had been given to no patient before thyroid surgery. This clone is medium-sized within its sample. In the source study's methods: A classifier of distant metastasis in papillary thyroid cancer was built from CDR3 differences (across clinicopathological groups). MiXCR re-clonotyped the PCR reads for TCRdb. TCRdb's processing, not the authors', yielded these V and J calls. The sample lists 21,000 or so clones, approximately 30% occurring once.

Sequenced: tumor tissue. V and J are TRBV5-1 and TRBJ2-2; TRBD2 aligns across 8 bases. The TCR comes from a male donor with papillary thyroid cancer or a benign thyroid nodule (not recorded which). Some clones in this sample may be carry-over from other donors' samples. The CDR3 nucleotides read TGCGCCAGCAGCTCTAGCGGGACCGGGGAGCTGTTTTTT. Protein sequence: CASSSSGTGELFF.